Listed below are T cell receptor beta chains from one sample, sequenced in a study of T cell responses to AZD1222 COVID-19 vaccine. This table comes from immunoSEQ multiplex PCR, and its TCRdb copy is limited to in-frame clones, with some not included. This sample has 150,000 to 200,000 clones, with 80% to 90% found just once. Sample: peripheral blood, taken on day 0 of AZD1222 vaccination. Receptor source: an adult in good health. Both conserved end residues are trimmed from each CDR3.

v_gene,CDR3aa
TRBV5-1,ASSPQGANNSPLH
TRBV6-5,ASTGTGTGYYEQY
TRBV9,ASNPTPGQGADTQY
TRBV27,ASSFAPARGYT
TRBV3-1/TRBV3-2,ASSQERGRPFEKLF
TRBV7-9,ASSLGTDSYGYT
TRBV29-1,SVGSTSGGASSQTGELF
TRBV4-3,ASSQDSHNEQF
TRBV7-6,ASSLGRDSPYGYT
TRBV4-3,ASSQDYHTGANVLT
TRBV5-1,ASSSSGGVRTDTQY
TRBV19,ASVTGNTEAF
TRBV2,ASRLAGKETQY
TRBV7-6,ASSPAGTAGNTIY
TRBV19,ASSQYMNTEAF